This TCR beta chain was recorded in a study of cytomegalovirus exposure and HLA in healthy donors. PCR employed 60 Vbeta and 13 Jbeta primers. TCRdb keeps only in-frame clones here, not all; method: immunoSEQ multiplex PCR. There are a few hundred thousand clones in the sample; 60% to 80% occur only once, and about 2.8% lies in the top ten. The CDR3 runs to 13 residues. Germline assignment: CDR1 MNHEY and CDR2 SMNVEV (reference sequence). V lost 7 bases and J 7 bases, leaving 16 bases between the germline ends. Findings and limits, study-wide: Prior analysis indicated that the majority of TCR beta V segments exhibited productivity approximately 90% or approximately 30% of the time. Within the data, a cluster of highly shared sequence variants was likely a sequencing artifact.

Turning to this clone: Its cognate antigen is unknown.

Those who donated were healthy bone marrow donors. The V gene is TRBV27, the J gene TRBJ2-5, with a possible D match to TRBD2 (5 bases). This TCR was recovered from a young woman in good health and CMV-seronegative. Sequenced material: PBMCs. Here the CDR3 DNA reads TGTGCCAGCACGGAGTACAGCGGAGGGACCCAGTACTTC. It is translated as CASTEYSGGTQYF.